This entry lists 8 T cell receptor beta chains sequenced from one sample in a study of blood T cell repertoires in COVID-19. Profiled with immunoSEQ multiplex PCR; TCRdb holds only in-frame clones, not every one. The table lists under 25,000 clones, approximately 88% of them singletons, with roughly a fifth in the top ten. Sequencing used peripheral blood. The receptors come from an elderly man with active or convalescent COVID-19.

J is TRBJ2-2 and V is TRBV10-3; 9 bases are a match to TRBD1. J was trimmed by 6 bases and V by 8 bases; bases with no gene match: 10. Looked up from germline, CDR1 is ENHRY and CDR2 is SYGVKD. This CDR3 is built from 15 residues. The CDR3 here is CAILRGTGLSGELFF. The DNA for the CDR3 is TGTGCCATCCTACGCGGGACAGGGCTCTCCGGGGAGCTGTTTTTT.

V and J are TRBV5-1 and TRBJ2-1; 7 bases are shared with TRBD2. The CDR3 consists of 14 residues. V lost 8 bases, J lost 2 bases, and 7 bases stayed unmatched. The germline V gene encodes CDR1 SGHRS and CDR2 YFSETQ. CDR3 DNA sequence: TGCGCCAGTACCAAACTAGCGACCTACAATGAGCAGTTCTTC. Its translation is CASTKLATYNEQFF.

V and J are TRBV5-8 and TRBJ1-1, with 11 nucleotides matching TRBD1. This CDR3 is built from 12 residues. V trimming: 2 bases; J trimming: 11 bases; junction bases outside the gene matches: 2. CDR1 is SGHTS and CDR2 is YDEGEE in the germline V gene. The CDR3 loop is CASSFGQGAAFF. The CDR3 bases are TGTGCCAGCAGCTTCGGACAGGGGGCGGCTTTCTTT.

The chain recombines TRBV27 with TRBJ2-7; D is unclear. In germline, CDR1 is MNHEY, CDR2 SMNVEV (reference sequence). Trimming shortened V by 2 bases and J by 6 bases, and 14 bases separated the two germline ends. CDR3 length equals 14 residues. In DNA form, the CDR3 reads TGTGCCAGCAGTTTACCCCCTAGACGTACCGAGCAGTACTTC. Translation: CASSLPPRRTEQYF.

The chain uses TRBV19 and TRBJ2-2; the match to TRBD2 covers 9 bases. The CDR3 contains 17 residues. Germline assignment: CDR1 LNHDA and CDR2 SQIVND (reference sequence). The J segment lost 4 bases and the V segment lost 0 bases, leaving 6 bases of the junction unmatched. CDR3 sequence: CASSIDLSLAGTGELFF. The CDR3 DNA is TGTGCCAGTAGTATAGATCTGTCACTAGCGGGCACCGGGGAGCTGTTTTTT.

In DNA form, the CDR3 reads TGTGCCACGGGGGGAGGGGGACGCATGAACACCGGGGAGCTGTTTTTT. This codes for CATGGGGRMNTGELFF. The chain carries TRBV2 and TRBJ2-2; D possibly corresponds to TRBD2 (7 bases). The CDR3 is made up of 16 amino acids. V was clipped by 10 bases and J by 1 base, with 19 bases between them. Germline assignment: CDR1 SNHLY and CDR2 FYNNEI.

The rearrangement joins TRBV5-1 to TRBJ2-3, with TRBD2 matching over 8 bases. The junction had 6 bases not matched to a gene; V was cut back by 4 bases and J by 2 bases. This CDR3 is built from 15 residues. The germline V gene has CDR1 SGHRS and CDR2 YFSETQ. The CDR3 DNA reads TGCGCCAGCAGCCCCCGGGGGGGACCCACAGATACGCAGTATTTT. It yields the protein CASSPRGGPTDTQYF.

The CDR3: CASSAGLAHTDTQYF. CDR3 sequence (DNA): TGTGCCAGCAGCGCGGGACTAGCGCACACAGATACGCAGTATTTT. The chain recombines TRBV7-6 with TRBJ2-3; TRBD2 aligns across 10 bases. The CDR3 has 15 residues. CDR1 SGHVS and CDR2 FNYEAQ come from the germline V gene. The ends lost 5 bases at V and 2 bases at J; junction bases unmatched: 4.